The 3 T cell receptor beta chains given below trace back to one sample, sequenced in a study of T cell responses to AZD1222 COVID-19 vaccine. TCRdb's copy holds only in-frame clones and misses some; the assay was immunoSEQ multiplex PCR. The sample lists 95,000 to 110,000 clones; under 95% were seen once. The sequences come from peripheral blood, collected on day 0 of AZD1222 vaccination. These receptors all stem from an adult in good health.

The V and J genes are TRBV18 and TRBJ2-7; 9 nucleotides agree with TRBD2. The CDR3 extends over 15 amino acids. The ends lost 1 base at V and 3 bases at J; junction bases unmatched: 4. Germline lookup yields CDR1 KGHSH and CDR2 LQKENI. The CDR3 loop is CASSPLPSGIYEQYF. The CDR3, as DNA: TGTGCCAGCTCACCACTCCCTAGCGGGATCTACGAGCAGTACTTC.

The chain is built from TRBV10-3 and TRBJ1-2; D remains ambiguous. Trimming took off 10 bases at V and 4 bases at J, with 22 bases between the two ends. This CDR3 comprises 15 residues. In germline, CDR1 is ENHRY, CDR2 SYGVKD. CDR3 sequence: CATTEREGAGYGYTF. The CDR3 region has the DNA TGTGCCACCACTGAACGAGAGGGAGCGGGCTATGGCTACACCTTC.

The chain is built from TRBV28 and TRBJ1-2, with a weak D call TRBD1 (6 bases). Germline loops: CDR1 MDHEN, CDR2 SYDVKM. The CDR3 extends over 11 amino acids. CDR3 loop: CEGDINYGYTF. In DNA form, the CDR3 reads TGTGAGGGGGACATAAACTATGGCTACACCTTC.